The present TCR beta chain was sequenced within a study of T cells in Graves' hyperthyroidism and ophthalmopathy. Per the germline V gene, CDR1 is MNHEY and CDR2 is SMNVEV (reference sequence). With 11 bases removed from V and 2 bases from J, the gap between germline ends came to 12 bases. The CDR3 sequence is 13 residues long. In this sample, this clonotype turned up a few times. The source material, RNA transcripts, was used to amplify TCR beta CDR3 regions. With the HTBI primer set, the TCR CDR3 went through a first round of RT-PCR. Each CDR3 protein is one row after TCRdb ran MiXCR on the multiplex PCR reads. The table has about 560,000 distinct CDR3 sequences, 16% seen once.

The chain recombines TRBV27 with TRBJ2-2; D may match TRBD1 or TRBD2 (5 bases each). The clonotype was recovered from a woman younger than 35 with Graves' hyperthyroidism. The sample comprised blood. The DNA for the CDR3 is TGTGCCGGGGGTACCGCTAACACCGGGGAGCTGTTTTTT. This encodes CAGGTANTGELFF.